Detailed here is one TCR beta chain. Sequencing was performed with immunoSEQ multiplex PCR; in TCRdb, only in-frame clones are kept and a portion is missing. The repertoire includes 200,000 to 250,000 clones, 80% to 90% of them detected once, and around a sixth sits in the top ten. This sample is drawn from a study of blood T cell repertoires in COVID-19. The CDR3 consists of 15 residues. V trimming: 6 bases; J trimming: 1 base; junction bases outside the gene matches: 7. In germline, CDR1 is MDHEN, CDR2 SYDVKM. Material: peripheral blood. The source is a woman older than 75 with active or convalescent COVID-19. The chain recombines TRBV28 with TRBJ2-7, with 9 nucleotides matching TRBD1. This chain's CDR3 is CASRLAGTGSYEQYF. The CDR3 bases are TGTGCCAGCAGATTAGCCGGGACAGGGTCCTACGAGCAGTACTTC.